These 26 T cell receptor beta chains were sequenced from one sample in a study of technical replicates of blood from a few donors. TCRdb keeps only in-frame clones here, not all; method: immunoSEQ multiplex PCR. The sample holds about 85,000 clones, around 94% seen once. The sequenced sample was T cells isolated from PBMCs. These receptors all come from a human donor in good health.

The rearrangement links TRBV7-8 to TRBJ2-7, with no clear D. Trimming removed 2 bases at V and 3 bases at J, with 14 bases between. Germline CDR1 reads SGHVS; CDR2 reads FQNEAQ. The CDR3 is 15 residues long. The chain's CDR3 is CASSLNRNYNYEQYF. CDR3 nucleotide sequence: TGTGCCAGCAGCTTAAACCGAAACTACAACTACGAGCAGTACTTC.

The chain uses TRBV7-3 and TRBJ1-6; D uncertain. The germline V gene encodes CDR1 SGHTA and CDR2 FQGTGA. V lost 1 base and J lost 10, with 8 bases in between. This CDR3 has 13 residues. CDR3 sequence (DNA): TGTGCCAGCAGCTTAAACCGGGTCTCACCCCTCCACTTT. The encoded protein is CASSLNRVSPLHF.

Details on this clone: The junction shows a germline mismatch at one end, possibly a read error. V and J are TRBV11-3 and TRBJ1-3; 7 nucleotides line up with TRBD1. The V gene's germline CDR1 is SGHNT and CDR2 YENEEA. The CDR3 is 13 residues long. The CDR3 DNA is TGTGCCAGCAGCTTAGGTGGCGTGGGACAGATAATTTTT. It is translated as CASSLGGVGQIIF.

The chain has TRBV6-5 and TRBJ2-6, with D uncertain. In germline, CDR1 is MNHEY, CDR2 SVGAGI. Between the trimmed V and J ends, which lost 7 bases and 0 bases, there was a span of 7 bases. CDR3 length: 14 residues. DNA for the CDR3: TGTGCCAGCATGGCGGACTCTGGGGCCAACGTCCTGACTTTC. Translating it yields CASMADSGANVLTF.

The chain joins TRBV29-1 to TRBJ1-1; 7 nucleotides align to TRBD1. V lost 7 bases and J lost 4; bases outside the gene matches: 9. The germline V gene has CDR1 SQVTM and CDR2 ANQGSEA. There are 13 residues in the CDR3. This CDR3 reads CSGINRGSTEAFF. The CDR3 DNA sequence: TGCAGCGGCATAAACAGGGGTAGCACTGAAGCTTTCTTT.

The CDR3 region has the DNA TGTGCCAGCAGTTCCCTCGCGGGACTAGCCGTAAACGAGCAGTACTTC. This sequence encodes CASSSLAGLAVNEQYF. This chain links TRBV6-6 with TRBJ2-7; 9 bases fit TRBD2. This CDR3 is 16 amino acids long. Trimming removed 4 bases from V and 5 bases from J; junction bases left unmatched: 12. CDR1 is MNHNY, CDR2 SVGAGI, per germline (reference sequence).

The V and J genes are TRBV5-1 and TRBJ2-1; D is undetermined. Trimming removed 0 bases at V and 0 bases at J, with 7 bases between. CDR1 SGHRS and CDR2 YFSETQ come from the germline V gene. The CDR3 is 15 amino acids. The CDR3 region has the DNA TGCGCCAGCAGCTTGGCACGGAGCTCCTACAATGAGCAGTTCTTC. This translates into CASSLARSSYNEQFF.

This chain uses TRBV19 with TRBJ2-1; 7 bases agree with TRBD2. This CDR3 has 14 residues. Germline trimming cut 5 bases from V and 4 bases from J; bases unmatched to any gene: 5. Germline values: CDR1 LNHDA, CDR2 SQIVND (reference sequence). CDR3 bases: TGTGCCAGTAGTCGGGGAGGGCCATACAATGAGCAGTTCTTC. Residues: CASSRGGPYNEQFF.

This chain links TRBV5-6 with TRBJ1-2; 7 bases match TRBD1. This CDR3 has 13 residues. The V segment lost 5 bases and the J segment 7 bases; nucleotides outside the gene matches: 8. The germline V gene has CDR1 SGHDT and CDR2 YYEEEE. This chain's CDR3 is CASRATGSGGYTF. The DNA for the CDR3 is TGTGCCAGCAGGGCGACAGGGAGCGGTGGCTACACCTTC.

This chain links TRBV7-8 with TRBJ2-3; TRBD2 agrees at 7 bases. Germline-derived CDR1 and CDR2 are SGHVS and FQNEAQ. The V segment lost 5 bases and the J segment 4 bases; nucleotides outside the gene matches: 9. The CDR3 is 15 residues long. The CDR3 protein is CASSPIGRGSDTQYF. As DNA, the CDR3 is TGTGCCAGCAGCCCTATCGGGCGGGGGTCAGATACGCAGTATTTT.

The chain employs TRBV2 and TRBJ1-1; 7 nucleotides match TRBD1. Germline CDR1 reads SNHLY; CDR2 reads FYNNEI. The CDR3 contains 15 residues. Trimming removed 6 bases from V and 0 bases from J; junction bases left unmatched: 7. This CDR3 is CASRETGTVNTEAFF. CDR3 DNA sequence: TGTGCCAGCAGGGAAACCGGGACAGTGAACACTGAAGCTTTCTTT.

This chain links TRBV28 with TRBJ2-3; D may be TRBD2 (6 bases). This CDR3 has 14 amino acids. Germline CDR1 is MDHEN and CDR2 is SYDVKM. V was clipped by 4 bases and J by 2 bases, with 10 bases between them. CDR3 DNA sequence: TGTGCCAGCAGTTATACGGGACTCACAGATACGCAGTATTTT. Translating it yields CASSYTGLTDTQYF.

The chain couples TRBV7-9 to TRBJ2-1, with 9 nucleotides matching TRBD1. Germline CDR1 reads SEHNR; CDR2 reads FQNEAQ (reference sequence). This CDR3 region has 14 residues. V was pared by 8 bases and J by 8 bases, with 10 bases of the junction left unmatched. The CDR3 DNA follows: TGTGCCAGCGCCCACAGGGGGCCTCTCGATGAGCAGTTCTTC. This gives the protein CASAHRGPLDEQFF.

This clone was seen once. The chain couples TRBV7-2 to TRBJ1-1, with D maybe TRBD1 (5 bases). The CDR3 runs to 14 residues. V lost 8 bases and J 0 bases, leaving 13 bases between the germline ends. Germline CDR1 and CDR2: SGHTA and FQGNSA. The CDR3 region is CASRRQIMNTEAFF. CDR3 DNA: TGTGCCAGCCGGAGACAGATCATGAACACTGAAGCTTTCTTT.

This chain links TRBV28 with TRBJ2-5; possibly TRBD2 for D (5 bases). The V end was cut by 4 bases, the J end by 5 bases, with 17 bases between. Germline V gene lookup returns CDR1 MDHEN and CDR2 SYDVKM. The CDR3 has 15 amino acids. The CDR3, as DNA: TGTGCCAGCAGTTCTAGACTGAAGCCGGGGGAGACCCAGTACTTC. It is translated as CASSSRLKPGETQYF.

The gene calls are TRBV10-2 and TRBJ2-3; tentatively, D is TRBD2 (6 bases). The germline V gene encodes CDR1 WSHSY and CDR2 SAAADI. The CDR3 is 12 amino acids. Trimming shortened V by 5 bases and J by 5 bases, and 8 bases separated the two germline ends. The CDR3: CASSFGGDTQYF. The CDR3 DNA is TGCGCCAGCAGTTTCGGGGGAGATACGCAGTATTTT.

This chain uses TRBV4-1 with TRBJ2-7; 7 positions match TRBD2. Per the germline V gene, CDR1 is MGHRA and CDR2 is YSYEKL. The junction had 6 bases not matched to a gene; V was cut back by 0 bases and J by 4 bases. This CDR3 is 15 amino acids long. Here the CDR3 DNA reads TGCGCCAGCAGCCAAGACTCCCGGGACTATTACGAGCAGTACTTC. Translating it yields CASSQDSRDYYEQYF.

The gene calls are TRBV27 and TRBJ2-7; 8 bases match TRBD2. The J segment lost 6 bases and the V segment lost 8 bases, leaving 9 bases of the junction unmatched. The germline V gene encodes CDR1 MNHEY and CDR2 SMNVEV (reference sequence). This CDR3 has 13 amino acids. CDR3: CASGFFAGGEQYF. The CDR3 nucleotides are TGTGCCAGCGGCTTTTTTGCGGGAGGCGAGCAGTACTTC.

This clone was seen just once. The chain couples TRBV7-9 to TRBJ2-2; 11 positions match TRBD2. The CDR3 is made up of 16 amino acids. In germline, CDR1 is SEHNR, CDR2 FQNEAQ (reference sequence). The junction had 6 bases not matched to a gene; V was cut back by 6 bases and J by 3 bases. The CDR3 coding sequence is TGTGCCAGCAGTTATCTAGCGGGGGGCCACACCGGGGAGCTGTTTTTT. This codes for CASSYLAGGHTGELFF.

The chain joins TRBV29-1 to TRBJ2-5; 8 positions agree with TRBD1. Germline loops: CDR1 SQVTM, CDR2 ANQGSEA. Trimming took 6 bases from V and 0 from J; bases not matched to a gene: 6. The CDR3 is 14 amino acids. The CDR3 protein is CSVNRGFYQETQYF. In DNA form, the CDR3 reads TGCAGCGTCAACAGGGGGTTCTACCAAGAGACCCAGTACTTC.

V gene TRBV5-1 combines with J gene TRBJ1-1, with TRBD1 identical over 7 bases. V was clipped by 4 bases and J by 0 bases; unmatched bases: 12. The length of the CDR3 is 17 residues. Germline V gene data show CDR1 as SGHRS and CDR2 as YFSETQ. The CDR3 nucleotides read TGCGCCAGCAGCGCATCACGGACAGGAGAAATGAACACTGAAGCTTTCTTT. Amino acid sequence: CASSASRTGEMNTEAFF.

V and J are TRBV5-6 and TRBJ2-1; D possibly corresponds to TRBD1 (5 bases). CDR1 is SGHDT and CDR2 is YYEEEE in the germline V gene. Trimming pared 5 bases from V and 3 bases from J, leaving 12 bases between. The CDR3 contains 14 residues. The DNA of the CDR3 is TGTGCCAGCAGGATGAGAACAGGCTACAATGAGCAGTTCTTC. Translated, it gives CASRMRTGYNEQFF. The whole variable domain, remainder taken from reference TRBV5-6 and TRBJ2-1, is DAGVTQSPTHLIKTRGQQVTLRCSPKSGHDTVSWYQQALGQGPQFIFQYYEEEERQRGNFPDRFSGHQFPNYSSELNVNALLLGDSALYLCASRMRTGYNEQFFGPGTRLTVL.

This chain links TRBV27 with TRBJ1-6, with 7 bases lining up with TRBD1. This CDR3 contains 15 residues. The junction had 11 bases not matched to a gene; V was cut back by 5 bases and J by 10 bases. Germline V gene lookup returns CDR1 MNHEY and CDR2 SMNVEV (reference sequence). CDR3 nucleotides: TGTGCCAGCAGTCCCGCAGGGGCAGGGGGGTCACCCCTCCACTTT. It translates to CASSPAGAGGSPLHF.

In regard to this clone: Other DNA sequences in this sample translate to the same CDR3. The J gene is TRBJ1-1, the V gene TRBV5-1; tentative D call: TRBD1 (6 bases). Germline V CDR1 and CDR2: SGHRS, YFSETQ. Trimming left V 0 bases short and J 3 bases short, with 9 bases between. The CDR3 covers 14 residues. The CDR3 here is CASSLGGLDTEAFF. The CDR3 nucleotides are TGCGCCAGCAGCTTGGGGGGGCTGGACACTGAAGCTTTCTTT. The full variable domain, rest sourced from reference TRBV5-1 and TRBJ1-1, is KAGVTQTPRYLIKTRGQQVTLSCSPISGHRSVSWYQQTPGQGLQFLFEYFSETQRNKGNFPGRFSGRQFSNSRSEMNVSTLELGDSALYLCASSLGGLDTEAFFGQGTRLTVV.

This clone was detected only once. CDR3 sequence (DNA): TGTGCCAGCAGTCTAGCCGCGGGAGACAATGAGCAGTTCTTC. Its translation: CASSLAAGDNEQFF. The chain recombines TRBV28 with TRBJ2-1; 7 bases fit TRBD2. This CDR3 is built from 14 residues. The germline V gene encodes CDR1 MDHEN and CDR2 SYDVKM. The junction had 6 bases not matched to a gene; V was cut back by 5 bases and J by 5 bases. The variable domain in full, with the rest retrieved from reference TRBV28 and TRBJ2-1, is DVKVTQSSRYLVKRTGEKVFLECVQDMDHENMFWYRQDPGLGLRLIYFSYDVKMKEKGDIPEGYSVSREKKERFSLILESASTNQTSMYLCASSLAAGDNEQFFGPGTRLTVL.

The chain recombines TRBV19 with TRBJ1-2; D ambiguous. CDR1 is LNHDA, CDR2 SQIVND, per germline (reference sequence). V gave up 5 bases and J gave up 3 bases, with 7 bases separating them. The CDR3 spans 12 residues. CDR3 nucleotides: TGTGCCAGTAGTTGGACTGACTATGGCTACACCTTC. It yields the protein CASSWTDYGYTF.